This T cell receptor beta chain originates from a study of tissue T cells after allogeneic stem cell transplantation. Survey-depth TCRbeta CDR3 sequencing reported V/J genes and productive frequencies. Repertoires were generated with immunoSEQ multiplex PCR, while TCRdb's copy carries only in-frame clones and drops some. The sample records about 4,500 clones, 45% being singletons. Specified time point: mouse harvest day 14 after allogeneic transplant. Tail vein injection delivered 10^7 T-cell-depleted bone marrow cells and 10^6 splenic CD5+ T cells. Mice had MHC-mismatched B6 into BALB/c GVHD, sampled day 7 or 14. Study conclusions and caveats: Sampling depth was limited, and the cohort was small and clinically varied. Shared clones across patients were few; motif clustering revealed tissue-specific shared signatures.

This clone was counted a few times. What it binds is unknown. Mouse names are used for the genes. The sequencing input was gut tissue. This clonotype originated in a female BALB/c mouse given C57BL/6 T cells with graft-versus-host disease after an allogeneic hematopoietic cell transplant.

CDR3 loop: CASSPGTGGYEQYF. The part of the CDR3 DNA that was read is TGTGCCAGCAGCCCCGGGACTGGGGGTTATGAACAGTAC. This sequence joins TRBV4 and TRBJ2-7; TRBD2 agrees at 11 bases. Read data end 1 residue before the CDR3 end; the end is taken from the germline J gene. J lost 4 bases, V lost 5 bases, and 4 bases had no gene match. CDR1 and CDR2 from the germline V gene are LGHDT and YNNKQL (reference sequence). This CDR3 is built from 14 residues.